The 23 T cell receptor beta chains below all came from one sample that was sequenced in a study of cytomegalovirus exposure and HLA in healthy donors. 60 Vbeta and 13 Jbeta primers were used in PCR. Only in-frame clones appear in the TCRdb table, and some are missing; sequencing was by immunoSEQ multiplex PCR. This repertoire shows approximately 100,000 clones, approximately 80% found once; its top ten account for approximately 2%. Sequenced sample: PBMCs. These receptors were collected from a man aged 18 to 30 in good health and CMV-seronegative.

This clone has more than one count but fewer than ten. The J gene is TRBJ2-7, the V gene TRBV30, with 7 nucleotides matching TRBD2. CDR3 length: 14 residues. V was clipped by 2 bases and J by 0 bases; unmatched bases: 4. CDR1 and CDR2 (germline): GTSNPN, SVGIG (reference sequence). The CDR3 DNA reads as TGTGCCTGGAGTTGGGGCGGGAGCTCCTACGAGCAGTACTTC. Protein: CAWSWGGSSYEQYF.

This clone has just a few counts. The DNA of the CDR3 is TGTGCCAGCAGTTACGGACGGACAGGGCCAGAGGAAGCTTTCTTT. This sequence encodes CASSYGRTGPEEAFF. This sequence joins TRBV6-5 and TRBJ1-1, with TRBD1 identical over 8 bases. In germline, CDR1 is MNHEY, CDR2 SVGAGI. Losses at the gene ends were 2 bases for V and 8 bases for J; bases not matched to a gene: 10. CDR3 size: 15 residues.

Comments on this clone: This specimen includes other DNA sequences encoding the same CDR3. J is TRBJ1-5 and V is TRBV6-6, with 10 bases fitting TRBD1. This CDR3 has 15 amino acids. Trimming cost V 7 bases and J 2 bases; bases outside gene matches: 5. Germline loops: CDR1 MNHNY, CDR2 SVGAGI (reference sequence). CDR3 region: CASIETGGGNQPQHF. CDR3 sequence (DNA): TGTGCCAGCATTGAGACAGGGGGCGGCAATCAGCCCCAGCATTTT.

Comment on this clone: This specimen includes other DNA sequences encoding the same CDR3. V usage is TRBV5-1 and J usage is TRBJ2-5; 11 bases are shared with TRBD2. Trimming at V came to 0 bases and at J to 1 base, leaving 2 bases not matched to a gene. CDR1 is SGHRS, CDR2 YFSETQ, per germline. The CDR3 consists of 16 residues. The CDR3 is CASSLGLAGTQETQYF. As DNA, the CDR3 is TGCGCCAGCAGCTTGGGACTAGCGGGAACCCAAGAGACCCAGTACTTC. Full variable domain (rest looked up from reference TRBV5-1 and TRBJ2-5): KAGVTQTPRYLIKTRGQQVTLSCSPISGHRSVSWYQQTPGQGLQFLFEYFSETQRNKGNFPGRFSGRQFSNSRSEMNVSTLELGDSALYLCASSLGLAGTQETQYFGPGTRLLVL.

V gene TRBV7-8 combines with J gene TRBJ1-2, with 9 bases fitting TRBD1. CDR1 and CDR2 from the germline V gene are SGHVS and FQNEAQ. J lost 1 base, V lost 6 bases, and 12 bases had no gene match. The CDR3 is 17 residues long. The CDR3, as DNA: TGTGCCAGCAGGACTAGAGGAGGGACAGGGAATAACTATGGCTACACCTTC. Amino acid sequence: CASRTRGGTGNNYGYTF.

The gene calls are TRBV27 and TRBJ2-7, with TRBD2 matching 9 bases. The CDR3 is 15 residues long. Unmatched junction bases numbered 6, after V lost 6 bases and J lost 0 bases. CDR1 is MNHEY, CDR2 SMNVEV, per germline (reference sequence). CDR3 sequence reads: CASRVLAGLSYEQYF. DNA for the CDR3: TGTGCCAGCAGGGTGCTAGCGGGGCTCTCCTACGAGCAGTACTTC.

This chain links TRBV9 with TRBJ2-7; 8 bases agree with TRBD1. The CDR3 consists of 16 residues. Trimming at V came to 3 bases and at J to 5 bases, leaving 13 bases not matched to a gene. Germline CDR1 SGDLS, CDR2 YYNGEE. This chain's CDR3 is CASSGRPGTGPNEQYF. CDR3 nucleotides: TGTGCCAGCAGCGGCCGACCGGGGACAGGACCTAACGAGCAGTACTTC. Full variable domain (rest looked up from reference TRBV9 and TRBJ2-7): DSGVTQTPKHLITATGQRVTLRCSPRSGDLSVYWYQQSLDQGLQFLIQYYNGEERAKGNILERFSAQQFPDLHSELNLSSLELGDSALYFCASSGRPGTGPNEQYFGPGTRLTVT.

The V call is TRBV19, the J call TRBJ2-7; the D is unclear. The germline CDR1 and CDR2 sequences are LNHDA and SQIVND (reference sequence). The CDR3 runs 13 residues. V was pared by 3 bases and J by 3 bases, with 9 bases between. The CDR3, as DNA: TGTGCCAGTAGTATTCAGGAAAGCTACGAGCAGTACTTC. Protein: CASSIQESYEQYF. Using reference TRBV19 and TRBJ2-7 for the parts outside the CDR3, the full variable domain is DGGITQSPKYLFRKEGQNVTLSCEQNLNHDAMYWYRQDPGQGLRLIYYSQIVNDFQKGDIAEGYSVSREKKESFPLTVTSAQKNPTAFYLCASSIQESYEQYFGPGTRLTVT.

The genes are TRBV10-3 and TRBJ1-2; no clear D. Trimming cost V 10 bases and J 6 bases, with 18 bases left between them. CDR3 length: 13 amino acids. The germline gives CDR1 ENHRY, CDR2 SYGVKD. The CDR3 nucleotides read TGTGCCACAGGAAGGGCCGAGAGGGATGGCTACACCTTC. This gives the protein CATGRAERDGYTF.

The CDR3 is CASSLNLPGNTEAFF. The CDR3 DNA reads as TGTGCCAGCAGCTTAAATCTTCCGGGTAACACTGAAGCTTTCTTT. V is TRBV11-2 and J is TRBJ1-1; the D is unclear. Germline loops: CDR1 SGHAT, CDR2 FQNNGV. The ends were cut back, 2 bases at V and 2 bases at J, with 12 bases in the middle. The CDR3 totals 15 residues.

The chain carries TRBV7-2 and TRBJ2-7; D is possibly TRBD1 (6 bases). This CDR3 region has 13 residues. Trimming shortened V by 4 bases and J by 6 bases, and 13 bases separated the two germline ends. The germline gives CDR1 SGHTA, CDR2 FQGNSA. The CDR3, as DNA: TGTGCCAGCAGCTCCCACCGAGGGGGCGAGCAGTACTTC. Amino acid sequence: CASSSHRGGEQYF.

This sequence joins TRBV6-1 and TRBJ1-4; possibly TRBD1 for D (5 bases). In germline, CDR1 is MNHNS, CDR2 SASEGT. Trimming stripped 5 bases from V and 8 bases from J, with 18 bases between. The CDR3 has 15 amino acids. This chain's CDR3 is CASSWSGAREEKLFF. CDR3 DNA: TGTGCCAGCAGTTGGTCCGGGGCGCGGGAAGAAAAACTGTTTTTT.

The J gene is TRBJ2-7, the V gene TRBV5-1, with TRBD1 matching over 7 bases. Trimming at V came to 0 bases and at J to 2 bases, leaving 2 bases not matched to a gene. Germline V gene sequence: CDR1 SGHRS, CDR2 YFSETQ. The CDR3 is 14 residues long. CDR3 in DNA: TGCGCCAGCAGCTTGGTCGGGACAGCCTACGAGCAGTACTTC. Protein: CASSLVGTAYEQYF.

The chain couples TRBV6-5 to TRBJ1-1; a weak D match, TRBD1 (6 bases). Trimming took 5 bases from V and 5 from J, leaving 12 bases between them. Germline CDR1 MNHEY, CDR2 SVGAGI. This CDR3 has 13 amino acids. The CDR3 coding sequence is TGTGCCAGCAGTCCTCGACAGGAAACTGAAGCTTTCTTT. Its translation: CASSPRQETEAFF.

This rearrangement joins TRBV7-7 to TRBJ2-7; 7 bases are shared with TRBD2. Germline trimming cut 5 bases from V and 6 bases from J; bases unmatched to any gene: 7. CDR1 and CDR2 from the germline V gene are SSHAT and FNYEAQ (reference sequence). This CDR3 has 13 amino acids. As DNA, the CDR3 is TGTGCCAGCAGCGCCCGACTAGCAGGCGAGCAGTACTTC. It is translated as CASSARLAGEQYF. Full variable domain (remainder filled in from reference TRBV7-7 and TRBJ2-7): GAGVSQSPRYKVTKRGQDVTLRCDPISSHATLYWYQQALGQGPEFLTYFNYEAQPDKSGLPSDRFSAERPEGSISTLTIQRTEQRDSAMYRCASSARLAGEQYFGPGTRLTVT.

The chain couples TRBV6-6 to TRBJ1-1, with unresolved D. This CDR3 is 10 amino acids long. The germline V gene encodes CDR1 MNHNY and CDR2 SVGAGI (reference sequence). V lost 10 bases and J lost 7, with 10 bases in between. The CDR3 DNA follows: TGTGCCACCGAGGGTGGTGAAGCTTTCTTT. Protein: CATEGGEAFF.

This chain links TRBV19 with TRBJ2-7; TRBD2 matches 10 bases. This CDR3 has 17 residues. V was pared by 1 base and J by 7 bases, with 13 bases of the junction left unmatched. The germline V gene encodes CDR1 LNHDA and CDR2 SQIVND (reference sequence). The CDR3 here is CASSIVELAGTLGEQYF. The CDR3 region has the DNA TGTGCCAGTAGTATAGTGGAACTAGCGGGGACCCTGGGGGAGCAGTACTTC.

The V and J genes are TRBV29-1 and TRBJ2-1, with 10 bases that match TRBD2. Germline V gene lookup returns CDR1 SQVTM and CDR2 ANQGSEA. CDR3 length: 13 residues. Trimming took 3 bases from V and 7 from J; bases not matched to a gene: 3. The chain's CDR3 is CSVEGLARNEQFF. The CDR3 DNA reads as TGCAGCGTTGAGGGACTAGCGCGTAATGAGCAGTTCTTC.

This rearrangement joins TRBV6-5 to TRBJ1-2, with D possibly TRBD1 on 6 matching bases. This CDR3 spans 12 amino acids. Germline V gene sequence: CDR1 MNHEY, CDR2 SVGAGI. Deletions cut 2 bases from V and 5 bases from J, with 6 bases between. DNA for the CDR3: TGTGCCAGCAGTTACACAGGGTATGGCTACACCTTC. This codes for CASSYTGYGYTF.

V and J are TRBV28 and TRBJ1-3; D might be TRBD1 (5 bases). CDR3 length equals 14 residues. V lost 2 bases and J lost 4, with 9 bases in between. Germline lookup yields CDR1 MDHEN and CDR2 SYDVKM. The CDR3 coding sequence is TGTGCCAGCAGTTTAACGACAGTAGGAAACACCATATATTTT. Translation gives CASSLTTVGNTIYF.

This clone was observed a single time. The J gene is TRBJ2-1, the V gene TRBV11-2, with a possible D match to TRBD2 (6 bases). There are 14 residues in the CDR3. V shed 3 bases and J shed 6 bases, with 12 bases lying between them. CDR1 and CDR2 from the germline V gene are SGHAT and FQNNGV. The CDR3 nucleotides read TGTGCCAGCAGCTTGCAAAGACTAGGCAATGAGCAGTTCTTC. This encodes CASSLQRLGNEQFF. Looking up the rest from reference TRBV11-2 and TRBJ2-1 gives the full variable domain: EAGVAQSPRYKIIEKRQSVAFWCNPISGHATLYWYQQILGQGPKLLIQFQNNGVVDDSQLPKDRFSAERLKGVDSTLKIQPAKLEDSAVYLCASSLQRLGNEQFFGPGTRLTVL.

J is TRBJ2-5 and V is TRBV5-6; 10 bases fit TRBD2. Matching the DNA end better, TRBJ2-7 makes the J call doubtful. Germline V gives CDR1 SGHDT, CDR2 YYEEEE. There are 15 residues in the CDR3. The CDR3 reads CASSLYSGGADEQYF. In DNA, the CDR3 is TGTGCCAGCAGCTTGTACAGCGGGGGGGCCGACGAGCAGTACTTC.

The gene calls are TRBV5-6 and TRBJ1-4; D call uncertain. Germline CDR1 is SGHDT and CDR2 is YYEEEE. Trimming cost V 1 base and J 0 bases, with 4 bases left between them. This CDR3 contains 14 residues. Here the CDR3 DNA reads TGTGCCAGCAGCTTGCCAGCAACTAATGAAAAACTGTTTTTT. The encoded protein is CASSLPATNEKLFF.